This T cell receptor (beta chain) was identified during a study of monozygotic twins with cystic fibrosis. Study-wide points: Median Simpson clonality of approximately 0.0091 suggested naive T cells predominated. Monozygotic CF twin pairs shared significantly more nucleotide-identical clonotypes than unrelated CF individuals did. No link emerged between shared CDR3 counts and age, concordance or severity. V usage most resembled the co-twin in 13 of 16 pairs.

TCRdb keeps only in-frame clones here, not all; method: immunoSEQ multiplex PCR. The table records around 34,000 clones, 92% of them present only once. About this clone itself: Its target is not known.

The source of this sequence is a girl aged 2-10 years with cystic fibrosis. Sequenced input: blood.

In DNA, the CDR3 is TGTGCCAGCAGTGAATGGGCACAGCGCTACGAGCAGTACTTC. Translated, it gives CASSEWAQRYEQYF. This sequence joins TRBV6-1 and TRBJ2-7; D is unresolved. Per germline, CDR1 MNHNS and CDR2 SASEGT. V shed 2 bases and J shed 3 bases, with 11 bases lying between them. The CDR3 runs 14 residues.